One sample yielded the 4 T cell receptor beta chains listed below, sequenced in a study of blood T cell repertoires in COVID-19. Some clones are missing from TCRdb's copy, which holds only in-frame ones; the method was immunoSEQ multiplex PCR. The sample holds a few hundred thousand clones, around 81% seen once. The source material was PBMCs or T cells enriched from blood (not recorded which). The receptors come from a woman in her thirties or forties with acute COVID-19.

The V call is TRBV10-3, the J call TRBJ2-7; TRBD2 is a possible D gene (5 bases). The CDR3 has 13 residues. V lost 7 bases and J lost 7, with 17 bases in between. Germline V lookup: CDR1 ENHRY, CDR2 SYGVKD. The CDR3 loop is CAITGVGEREQYF. The CDR3 nucleotides are TGTGCCATCACCGGTGTCGGGGAGCGGGAGCAGTACTTC.

This chain links TRBV3-1 (or the pseudogene TRBV3-2) with TRBJ1-5, with D possibly TRBD1 on 6 matching bases. The CDR3 length is 14 residues. The V and J ends lost 2 bases and 4 bases respectively, with 9 bases between them. Germline lookup yields CDR1 LGHDT and CDR2 YNNKEL (reference sequence). The CDR3 nucleotides are TGTGCCAGCAGCCAAAGGGGGGGGAATCAGCCCCAGCATTTT. Residues: CASSQRGGNQPQHF.

The chain has TRBV28 and TRBJ1-2, with 8 positions matching TRBD1. This CDR3 has 17 amino acids. CDR1 is MDHEN, CDR2 SYDVKM, per germline. After removal of 5 bases from V and 0 bases from J, the junction contained 11 bases not matched to a gene. CDR3 loop: CASSPGGASGANYGYTF. CDR3 DNA: TGTGCCAGCAGTCCAGGGGGCGCGAGCGGGGCTAACTATGGCTACACCTTC.

The gene calls are TRBV27 and TRBJ2-2; 8 bases match TRBD2. The CDR3 is 15 amino acids. The junction had 9 bases not matched to a gene; V was cut back by 6 bases and J by 6 bases. Germline CDR1 and CDR2: MNHEY and SMNVEV (reference sequence). The CDR3 nucleotides are TGTGCCAGCAGGGCGGGAGGTCTCGATCCCGGGGAGCTGTTTTTT. It is translated as CASRAGGLDPGELFF.